What follows are 32 T cell receptor beta chains derived from one specimen sequenced in a study of blood T cell repertoires in COVID-19. Profiled with immunoSEQ multiplex PCR; TCRdb holds only in-frame clones, not every one. This sample yields more than 200,000 clones, of which over 75% are seen a single time; around 4.5% belongs to the top ten. Specimen: PBMCs or T cells enriched from blood (not recorded which). The receptors stem from a man younger than 40 with acute COVID-19.

This chain uses TRBV7-2 with TRBJ1-5; tentatively, D is TRBD1 (5 bases). CDR1 and CDR2 from the germline V gene are SGHTA and FQGNSA. Deletions cut 0 bases from V and 4 bases from J, with 10 bases between. The CDR3 sequence is 15 residues long. DNA for the CDR3: TGTGCCAGCAGCTTAGCGCCAGGGTCAAATCAGCCCCAGCATTTT. This gives the protein CASSLAPGSNQPQHF.

This clone was seen a handful of times. The J gene is TRBJ2-1, the V gene TRBV12-3 or TRBV12-4, with D maybe TRBD1 (5 bases). V lost 11 bases and J lost 1, with 12 bases in between. The CDR3 totals 13 residues. The CDR3 here is CAAGRQSYNEQFF. CDR3 sequence (DNA): TGTGCCGCTGGCCGACAGTCCTACAATGAGCAGTTCTTC.

V and J are TRBV9 and TRBJ2-3, with 10 bases that match TRBD2. V lost 0 bases, J lost 5 bases, and 12 bases stayed unmatched. This CDR3 is 18 amino acids long. Germline-derived CDR1 and CDR2 are SGDLS and YYNGEE. The DNA for the CDR3 is TGTGCCAGCAGCGTAGTAGGGGATAGCGGGGGGTTTGTAGATACGCAGTATTTT. It is translated as CASSVVGDSGGFVDTQYF.

This clone was counted many times. The gene calls are TRBV27 and TRBJ1-1; D is unresolved. The CDR3 loop spans 13 amino acids. Per the germline V gene, CDR1 is MNHEY and CDR2 is SMNVEV (reference sequence). Trimming shortened V by 1 base and J by 1 base, and 4 bases separated the two germline ends. This CDR3 reads CASSLYGNTEAFF. For the CDR3, the DNA is TGTGCCAGCAGTTTATACGGGAACACTGAAGCTTTCTTT.

The chain couples TRBV5-1 to TRBJ1-1, with 10 bases identical to TRBD1. The CDR3 is 16 amino acids. The V segment lost 5 bases and the J segment 6 bases; nucleotides outside the gene matches: 13. The germline V gene encodes CDR1 SGHRS and CDR2 YFSETQ. In DNA, the CDR3 is TGCGCCAGCAGATCGACAGGGGGCGCGGGATTAGCTGAAGCTTTCTTT. Its protein product is CASRSTGGAGLAEAFF.

This rearrangement joins TRBV18 to TRBJ2-7; 11 bases align to TRBD1. CDR3 size: 14 residues. Germline CDR1 reads KGHSH; CDR2 reads LQKENI. Losses at the gene ends were 4 bases for V and 3 bases for J; bases not matched to a gene: 2. The CDR3 sequence is CASSHGTGGYEQYF. In DNA, the CDR3 is TGTGCCAGCTCACACGGGACAGGGGGCTACGAGCAGTACTTC.

The gene calls are TRBV2 and TRBJ1-1; 12 bases align to TRBD1. This CDR3 is built from 15 residues. Looked up from germline, CDR1 is SNHLY and CDR2 is FYNNEI. J lost 1 base, V lost 6 bases, and 3 bases had no gene match. CDR3 sequence (DNA): TGTGCCAGCAGGGGACAGGGGGCAAGGAACACTGAAGCTTTCTTT. This gives the protein CASRGQGARNTEAFF.

The V call is TRBV6-1, the J call TRBJ1-1; 7 bases are a match to TRBD1. The CDR3 has 12 residues. V shed 5 bases and J 8 bases; nucleotides not matched to a gene: 5. Germline CDR1 reads MNHNS; CDR2 reads SASEGT. CDR3 in DNA: TGTGCCAGCAGTTCACAGGGGAAAGAAGCTTTCTTT. It specifies CASSSQGKEAFF.

The rearrangement joins TRBV9 to TRBJ2-3, with a tentative D call TRBD2 (5 bases). CDR1 is SGDLS and CDR2 is YYNGEE in the germline V gene. CDR3 length: 14 amino acids. Between the trimmed V and J ends, which lost 0 bases and 4 bases, there was a span of 9 bases. The CDR3 DNA sequence: TGTGCCAGCAGCGTAGTCGCGGGCCCAGATACGCAGTATTTT. This sequence encodes CASSVVAGPDTQYF.

The chain couples TRBV12-3 or TRBV12-4 to TRBJ1-4; TRBD1 is a possible D gene (5 bases). The germline V and J ends were trimmed by 6 bases and 7 bases, with 9 bases remaining between them. The CDR3 sequence is 12 residues long. CDR3 DNA: TGTGCCAGCAGCTTAAGGGGTGAAAAACTGTTTTTT. Translating it yields CASSLRGEKLFF.

This clone has only a few counts. V gene TRBV19 combines with J gene TRBJ1-1; the match to TRBD1 covers 8 bases. The CDR3 totals 14 residues. V gave up 7 bases and J gave up 2 bases; unmatched junction bases: 6. Germline lookup yields CDR1 LNHDA and CDR2 SQIVND (reference sequence). This CDR3 is CASTLGQANTEAFF. The CDR3 DNA reads TGTGCCAGTACCTTGGGACAGGCCAACACTGAAGCTTTCTTT. The complete variable domain, with remaining parts taken from reference TRBV19 and TRBJ1-1, reads DGGITQSPKYLFRKEGQNVTLSCEQNLNHDAMYWYRQDPGQGLRLIYYSQIVNDFQKGDIAEGYSVSREKKESFPLTVTSAQKNPTAFYLCASTLGQANTEAFFGQGTRLTVV.

This clone came up a few times. V gene TRBV7-3 combines with J gene TRBJ1-1; possibly TRBD1 for D (6 bases). Germline V lookup: CDR1 SGHTA, CDR2 FQGTGA. The CDR3 is made up of 14 amino acids. Trimming took off 5 bases at V and 0 bases at J, with 10 bases between the two ends. The CDR3 spells CASSPGDLNTEAFF. In nucleotides, the CDR3 is TGTGCCAGCAGCCCAGGGGATCTGAACACTGAAGCTTTCTTT.

This clone has a handful of counts. This chain connects TRBV10-3 to TRBJ1-2; TRBD1 is a possible D gene (5 bases). The germline V gene encodes CDR1 ENHRY and CDR2 SYGVKD. The V end lost 2 bases, the J end lost 6 bases, and 16 bases lay between the germline ends. This CDR3 has 15 residues. The CDR3 protein is CAISEEFVGGDGYTF. CDR3 coding DNA: TGTGCCATCAGTGAGGAATTCGTGGGGGGAGATGGCTACACCTTC.

The rearrangement links TRBV4-2 to TRBJ2-7; TRBD1 is a possible D gene (6 bases). The ends were cut back, 3 bases at V and 6 bases at J, with 6 bases in the middle. The CDR3 spans 11 residues. Germline CDR1 is LGHNA and CDR2 is YNFKEQ. CDR3 coding DNA: TGTGCCAGCAGCCAGGACAGCGAGCAGTACTTC. Translated, it gives CASSQDSEQYF.

The chain joins TRBV7-6 to TRBJ2-5; 15 bases align to TRBD2. Germline V gives CDR1 SGHVS, CDR2 FNYEAQ. With V trimmed by 5 bases and J by 2 bases, 6 bases remained unmatched. CDR3 length: 17 residues. For the CDR3, the DNA is TGTGCCAGCAGCCGGGGACTAGCGGGGGGTGGGCAAGAGACCCAGTACTTC. Its protein is CASSRGLAGGGQETQYF. Full variable domain (missing parts from reference TRBV7-6 and TRBJ2-5): GAGVSQSPRYKVTKRGQDVALRCDPISGHVSLYWYRQALGQGPEFLTYFNYEAQQDKSGLPNDRFSAERPEGSISTLTIQRTEQRDSAMYRCASSRGLAGGGQETQYFGPGTRLLVL.

In its sample, this clone was seen a few times. This chain joins TRBV7-3 and TRBJ2-1; 8 nucleotides align to TRBD1. Germline assignment: CDR1 SGHTA and CDR2 FQGTGA. The CDR3 contains 13 residues. V was pared by 5 bases and J by 7 bases, with 4 bases of the junction left unmatched. DNA for the CDR3: TGTGCCAGCAGCCTTGGACAGGGAAATGAGCAGTTCTTC. Amino acid sequence: CASSLGQGNEQFF.

This clone was observed once. The V and J genes are TRBV5-6 and TRBJ1-5; tentatively, D is TRBD1 (6 bases). V was cut by 0 bases and J by 5 bases, with 15 bases left in between. The germline gives CDR1 SGHDT, CDR2 YYEEEE. The CDR3 spans 16 residues. The CDR3 spells CASSLGPSGGDQPQHF. The DNA for the CDR3 is TGTGCCAGCAGCTTGGGTCCCTCGGGGGGCGATCAGCCCCAGCATTTT.

The chain is built from TRBV7-3 and TRBJ1-2; unclear D gene. Germline V gives CDR1 SGHTA, CDR2 FQGTGA. V was shortened by 2 bases and J by 4 bases, with 8 bases between the two germline ends. This CDR3 contains 13 residues. CDR3 nucleotide sequence: TGTGCCAGCAGCTTACAAAGAGGCTATGGCTACACCTTC. This sequence encodes CASSLQRGYGYTF.

This chain connects TRBV9 to TRBJ1-1; weak D call: TRBD1 (6 bases). V gave up 0 bases and J gave up 5 bases, with 17 bases separating them. The CDR3 is 16 amino acids. The germline gives CDR1 SGDLS, CDR2 YYNGEE. The CDR3 reads CASSVVRQGRETEAFF. CDR3 bases: TGTGCCAGCAGCGTAGTTCGGCAGGGGAGAGAGACTGAAGCTTTCTTT.

The V gene is TRBV29-1, the J gene TRBJ1-2; 9 bases line up with TRBD1. Germline V gives CDR1 SQVTM, CDR2 ANQGSEA. This CDR3 has 15 amino acids. The junction had 13 bases not matched to a gene; V was cut back by 7 bases and J by 4 bases. In nucleotides, the CDR3 is TGCAGCGGTGGGAGTTACAGGGGGCTCAGCTATGGCTACACCTTC. This sequence encodes CSGGSYRGLSYGYTF.

The J gene is TRBJ2-3, the V gene TRBV10-2; no firm D call. Germline CDR1 WSHSY, CDR2 SAAADI. The CDR3 has 11 amino acids. V was cut by 10 bases and J by 3 bases, with 8 bases left in between. CDR3 DNA sequence: TGCGCCACCGGTAATACAGATACGCAGTATTTT. Translating gives CATGNTDTQYF.

The V and J genes are TRBV2 and TRBJ2-5; tentatively, D is TRBD2 (6 bases). The V gene's germline CDR1 is SNHLY and CDR2 FYNNEI. Trimming cost V 9 bases and J 4 bases, with 15 bases left between them. This CDR3 contains 13 residues. CDR3 bases: TGTGCCAGTGATTCGGGACTTGGAGAGACCCAGTACTTC. This encodes CASDSGLGETQYF. The complete variable domain, with remaining parts taken from reference TRBV2 and TRBJ2-5, reads EPEVTQTPSHQVTQMGQEVILRCVPISNHLYFYWYRQILGQKVEFLVSFYNNEISEKSEIFDDQFSVERPDGSNFTLKIRSTKLEDSAMYFCASDSGLGETQYFGPGTRLLVL.

V and J are TRBV10-3 and TRBJ2-2, with 7 bases identical to TRBD1. J was trimmed by 0 bases and V by 7 bases; bases with no gene match: 5. Per germline, CDR1 ENHRY and CDR2 SYGVKD. The CDR3 is made up of 15 amino acids. CDR3: CAITSGQTNTGELFF. The CDR3 bases are TGTGCCATCACCTCGGGACAGACGAACACCGGGGAGCTGTTTTTT.

This clone was seen a few times. This rearrangement joins TRBV5-1 to TRBJ2-1, with a tentative D call TRBD2 (5 bases). The length of the CDR3 is 16 residues. The germline V and J ends were trimmed by 1 base and 0 bases, with 11 bases remaining between them. Germline CDR1 is SGHRS and CDR2 is YFSETQ. The CDR3 sequence: CASSLLGTSSYNEQFF. CDR3 nucleotide sequence: TGCGCCAGCAGCTTGCTTGGAACTAGCTCCTACAATGAGCAGTTCTTC.

This clone was picked up a small number of times. The chain is built from TRBV18 and TRBJ1-4; a possible D gene is TRBD1 (5 bases). Trimming shortened V by 1 base and J by 0 bases, and 9 bases separated the two germline ends. The CDR3 consists of 16 residues. The germline V gene encodes CDR1 KGHSH and CDR2 LQKENI. The DNA of the CDR3 is TGTGCCAGCTCACCACAACCCAGGGCAACTAATGAAAAACTGTTTTTT. Its translation: CASSPQPRATNEKLFF.

The chain has TRBV10-3 and TRBJ1-1; 8 nucleotides line up with TRBD1. Trimming cost V 10 bases and J 3 bases; bases outside gene matches: 10. The germline CDR1 and CDR2 sequences are ENHRY and SYGVKD. The CDR3 runs to 14 residues. CDR3 protein: CASRTGTGDTEAFF. CDR3 coding DNA: TGTGCCAGCCGCACCGGGACAGGCGACACTGAAGCTTTCTTT.

The chain couples TRBV5-1 to TRBJ1-2; D is ambiguous. The V end was cut by 3 bases, the J end by 5 bases, with 8 bases between. CDR3 length equals 12 residues. Germline V lookup: CDR1 SGHRS, CDR2 YFSETQ. The CDR3 loop is CASSSEFYGYTF. CDR3 coding DNA: TGCGCCAGCAGCTCCGAGTTTTATGGCTACACCTTC.

The rearrangement links TRBV7-9 to TRBJ2-3; 10 bases fit TRBD2. Per germline, CDR1 SEHNR and CDR2 FQNEAQ (reference sequence). CDR3 size: 16 residues. Unmatched junction bases numbered 8, after V lost 5 bases and J lost 3 bases. The CDR3 is CASSPQSGGATDTQYF. Written as DNA, the CDR3 is TGTGCCAGCAGCCCACAGAGCGGGGGGGCGACAGATACGCAGTATTTT.

The chain links TRBV29-1 to TRBJ1-2, with D unresolved. Germline CDR1 SQVTM, CDR2 ANQGSEA. The CDR3 is made up of 12 amino acids. V lost 3 bases to trimming and J lost 4 bases, with 9 bases between them. The CDR3, as DNA: TGCAGCGTTGACAGTCGAGGCTATGGCTACACCTTC. This sequence encodes CSVDSRGYGYTF.

This clone was detected a few times. The V gene is TRBV5-5, the J gene TRBJ1-3; no firm D call. Per germline, CDR1 SGHKS and CDR2 YYEKEE (reference sequence). This CDR3 spans 14 amino acids. V was clipped by 2 bases and J by 4 bases, with 10 bases between them. The CDR3, as DNA: TGTGCCAGCAGCTTTGGGGAGGCGGGAAACACCATATATTTT. It encodes CASSFGEAGNTIYF. Full variable domain (rest looked up from reference TRBV5-5 and TRBJ1-3): DAGVTQSPTHLIKTRGQQVTLRCSPISGHKSVSWYQQVLGQGPQFIFQYYEKEERGRGNFPDRFSARQFPNYSSELNVNALLLGDSALYLCASSFGEAGNTIYFGEGSWLTVV.

This clone was seen only a few times. The chain couples TRBV6-1 to TRBJ1-4; D uncertain. Looked up from germline, CDR1 is MNHNS and CDR2 is SASEGT. CDR3 length: 13 residues. Trimming took 3 bases from V and 8 from J, leaving 10 bases between them. The CDR3 protein is CASSDARWEKLFF. CDR3 sequence (DNA): TGTGCCAGCAGTGACGCGCGTTGGGAAAAACTGTTTTTT.

This clone turned up a few times. This chain uses TRBV5-6 with TRBJ2-7; TRBD2 might be the D (5 bases). The CDR3 runs to 13 residues. Germline values: CDR1 SGHDT, CDR2 YYEEEE. Trimming pared 0 bases from V and 5 bases from J, leaving 9 bases between. Here the CDR3 DNA reads TGTGCCAGCAGCTTGGGTGGACTCAACGAGCAGTACTTC. Residues: CASSLGGLNEQYF.